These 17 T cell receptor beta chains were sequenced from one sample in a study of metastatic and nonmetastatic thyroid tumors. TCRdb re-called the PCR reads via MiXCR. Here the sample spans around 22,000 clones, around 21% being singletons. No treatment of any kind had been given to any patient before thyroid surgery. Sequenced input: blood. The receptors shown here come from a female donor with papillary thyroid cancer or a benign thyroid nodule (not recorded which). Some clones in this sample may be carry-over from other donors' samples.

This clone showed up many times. The DNA for the CDR3 is TGCGCCAGCAGCCAAGGGGGCCTTACTTTCTCTGGAAACACCATATATTTT. This codes for CASSQGGLTFSGNTIYF. The chain recombines TRBV4-1 with TRBJ1-3; a possible D gene is TRBD1 (5 bases). The germline gives CDR1 MGHRA, CDR2 YSYEKL. Trimming stripped 1 base from V and 0 bases from J, with 13 bases between. CDR3 size: 17 residues.

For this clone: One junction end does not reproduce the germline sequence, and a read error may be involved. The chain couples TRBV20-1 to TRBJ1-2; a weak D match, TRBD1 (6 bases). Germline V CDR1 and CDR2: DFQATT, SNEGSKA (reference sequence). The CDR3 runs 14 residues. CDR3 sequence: CSAEGVWGTSGYTF. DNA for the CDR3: TGCAGTGCTGAGGGGGTCTGGGGGACGAGTGGCTACACATTC.

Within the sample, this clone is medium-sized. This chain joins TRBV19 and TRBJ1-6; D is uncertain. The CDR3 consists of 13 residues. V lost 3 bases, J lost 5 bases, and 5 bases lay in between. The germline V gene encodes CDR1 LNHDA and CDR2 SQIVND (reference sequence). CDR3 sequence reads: CASSIGNNSPLHF. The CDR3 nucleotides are TGTGCCAGTAGTATTGGGAATAATTCACCCCTCCACTTT. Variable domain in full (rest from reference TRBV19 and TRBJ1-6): DGGITQSPKYLFRKEGQNVTLSCEQNLNHDAMYWYRQDPGQGLRLIYYSQIVNDFQKGDIAEGYSVSREKKESFPLTVTSAQKNPTAFYLCASSIGNNSPLHFGNGTRLTVT.

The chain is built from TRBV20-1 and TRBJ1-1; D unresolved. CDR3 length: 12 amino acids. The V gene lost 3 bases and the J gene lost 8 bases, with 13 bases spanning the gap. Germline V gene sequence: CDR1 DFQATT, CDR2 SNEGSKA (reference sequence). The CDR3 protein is CSARVTAGEAFF. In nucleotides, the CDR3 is TGCAGTGCTAGGGTAACCGCGGGGGAAGCTTTCTTT.

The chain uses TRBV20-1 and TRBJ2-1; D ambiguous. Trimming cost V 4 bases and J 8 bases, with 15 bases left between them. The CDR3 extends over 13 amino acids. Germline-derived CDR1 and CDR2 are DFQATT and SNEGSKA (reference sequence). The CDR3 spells CSATSRVGDEQFF. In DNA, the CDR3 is TGCAGTGCTACTTCCCGGGTCGGTGATGAGCAGTTCTTC.

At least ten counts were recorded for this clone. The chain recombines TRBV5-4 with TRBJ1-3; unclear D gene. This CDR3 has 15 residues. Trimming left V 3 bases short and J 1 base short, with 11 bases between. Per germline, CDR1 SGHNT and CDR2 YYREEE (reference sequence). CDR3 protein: CASSSGRTSGNTIYF. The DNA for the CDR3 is TGTGCCAGCAGCTCAGGAAGGACTTCTGGAAACACCATATATTTT. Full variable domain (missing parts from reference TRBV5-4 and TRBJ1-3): ETGVTQSPTHLIKTRGQQVTLRCSSQSGHNTVSWYQQALGQGPQFIFQYYREEENGRGNFPPRFSGLQFPNYSSELNVNALELDDSALYLCASSSGRTSGNTIYFGEGSWLTVV.

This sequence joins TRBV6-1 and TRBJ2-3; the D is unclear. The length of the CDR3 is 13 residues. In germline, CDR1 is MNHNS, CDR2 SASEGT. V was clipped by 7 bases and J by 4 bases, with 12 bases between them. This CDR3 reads CASTNTPADTQYF. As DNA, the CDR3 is TGTGCCAGCACCAATACCCCCGCAGATACGCAGTATTTT.

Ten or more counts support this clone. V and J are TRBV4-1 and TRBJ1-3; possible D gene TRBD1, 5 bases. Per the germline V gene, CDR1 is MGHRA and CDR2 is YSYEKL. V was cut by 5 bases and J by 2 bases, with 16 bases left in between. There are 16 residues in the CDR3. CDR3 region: CASSYWPGGAGNTIYF. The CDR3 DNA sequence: TGCGCCAGCAGCTACTGGCCGGGGGGGGCTGGAAACACCATATATTTT.

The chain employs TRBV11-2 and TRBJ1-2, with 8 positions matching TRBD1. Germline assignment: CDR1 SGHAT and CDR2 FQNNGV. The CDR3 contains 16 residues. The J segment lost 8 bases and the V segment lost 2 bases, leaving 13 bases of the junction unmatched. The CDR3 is CASSLRWDRPLSGYTF. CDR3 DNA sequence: TGTGCCAGCAGCTTACGGTGGGACAGGCCCCTTTCCGGCTACACCTTC.

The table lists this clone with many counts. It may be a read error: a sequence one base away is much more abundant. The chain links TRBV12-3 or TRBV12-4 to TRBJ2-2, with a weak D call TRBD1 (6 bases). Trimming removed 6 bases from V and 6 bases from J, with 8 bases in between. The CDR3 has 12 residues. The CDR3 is CASSRGPGELFF. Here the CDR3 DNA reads TGTGCCAGCAGCAGGGGACCCGGGGAGCTGTTTTTT.

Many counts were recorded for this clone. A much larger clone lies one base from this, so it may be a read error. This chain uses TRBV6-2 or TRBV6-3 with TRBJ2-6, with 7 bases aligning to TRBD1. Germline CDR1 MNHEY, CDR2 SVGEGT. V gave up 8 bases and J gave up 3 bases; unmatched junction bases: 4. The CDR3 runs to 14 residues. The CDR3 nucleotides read TGTGCCAGCGCCCAGGGGGATGGGGCCAACGTCCTGACTTTC. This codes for CASAQGDGANVLTF.

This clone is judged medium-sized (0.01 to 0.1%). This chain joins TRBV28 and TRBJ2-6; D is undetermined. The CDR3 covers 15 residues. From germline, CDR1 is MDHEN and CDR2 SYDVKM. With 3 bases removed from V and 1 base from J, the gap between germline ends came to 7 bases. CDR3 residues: CASSFWGSGANVLTF. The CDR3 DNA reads TGTGCCAGCAGTTTCTGGGGATCTGGGGCCAACGTCCTGACTTTC.

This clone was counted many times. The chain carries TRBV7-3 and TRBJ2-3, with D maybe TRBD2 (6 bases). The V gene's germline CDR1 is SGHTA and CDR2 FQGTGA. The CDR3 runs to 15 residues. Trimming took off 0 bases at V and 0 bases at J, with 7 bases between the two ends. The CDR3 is CASSLTGTSTDTQYF. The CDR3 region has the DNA TGTGCCAGCAGCTTAACCGGGACTAGCACAGATACGCAGTATTTT.

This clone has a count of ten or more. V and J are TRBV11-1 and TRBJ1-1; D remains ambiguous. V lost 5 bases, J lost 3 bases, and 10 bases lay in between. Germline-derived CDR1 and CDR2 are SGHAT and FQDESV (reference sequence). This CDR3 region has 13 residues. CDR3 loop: CASSLQRDTEAFF. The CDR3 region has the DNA TGTGCCAGCAGCCTGCAGAGGGACACTGAAGCTTTCTTT.

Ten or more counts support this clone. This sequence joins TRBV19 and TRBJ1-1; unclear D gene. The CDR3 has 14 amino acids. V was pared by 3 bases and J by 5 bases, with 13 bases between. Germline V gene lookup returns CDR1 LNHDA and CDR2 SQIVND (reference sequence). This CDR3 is CASSMLGIGTEAFF. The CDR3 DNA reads TGTGCCAGTAGTATGCTGGGTATCGGTACTGAAGCTTTCTTT.

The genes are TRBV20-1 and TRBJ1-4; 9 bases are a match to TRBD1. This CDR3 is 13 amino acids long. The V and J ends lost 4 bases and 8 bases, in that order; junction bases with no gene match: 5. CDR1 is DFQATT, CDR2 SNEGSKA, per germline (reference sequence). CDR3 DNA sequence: TGCAGTGCTAAGACAGGGGGAAGGGAAAAACTGTTTTTT. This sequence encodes CSAKTGGREKLFF.

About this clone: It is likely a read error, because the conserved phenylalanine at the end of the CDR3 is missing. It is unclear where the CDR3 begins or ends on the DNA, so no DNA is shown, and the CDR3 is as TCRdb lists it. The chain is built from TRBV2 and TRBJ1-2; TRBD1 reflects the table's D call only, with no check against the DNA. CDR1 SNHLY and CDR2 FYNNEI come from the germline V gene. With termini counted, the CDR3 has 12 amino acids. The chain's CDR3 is CASTPGAYGSTV.